The next 27 T cell receptor beta chains were all read from a single sample in a study of cytomegalovirus exposure and HLA in healthy donors. The PCR contained 60 Vbeta and 13 Jbeta primers. The table came from immunoSEQ multiplex PCR; TCRdb's copy has only in-frame clones and leaves some out. The data show 150,000 to 200,000 clones, around 80% seen once. The sample comprised PBMCs. All receptors come from a girl under 18 in good health and CMV-seropositive.

This clone is a singleton in its sample. V usage is TRBV10-3 and J usage is TRBJ2-7, with D possibly being TRBD1 (5 bases). This CDR3 spans 14 amino acids. Germline assignment: CDR1 ENHRY and CDR2 SYGVKD. V was cut by 6 bases and J by 0 bases, with 12 bases left in between. The DNA for the CDR3 is TGTGCCATCAGGGATGACAGATACTCCTACGAGCAGTACTTC. It encodes CAIRDDRYSYEQYF.

The V gene is TRBV5-1, the J gene TRBJ2-2, with D tentatively TRBD1 (6 bases). This CDR3 comprises 16 residues. Germline V gene lookup returns CDR1 SGHRS and CDR2 YFSETQ. Between the trimmed V and J ends, which lost 0 bases and 5 bases, there was a span of 14 bases. The CDR3 nucleotides are TGCGCCAGCAGCTTGGTGCTGGACAGCGTAACCGGGGAGCTGTTTTTT. Its protein product is CASSLVLDSVTGELFF.

The V gene is TRBV9, the J gene TRBJ1-2; 9 nucleotides match TRBD1. Germline V CDR1 and CDR2: SGDLS, YYNGEE. The CDR3 runs 17 residues. V lost 0 bases, J lost 3 bases, and 9 bases stayed unmatched. The chain's CDR3 is CASSVGGEGTGHYGYTF. DNA for the CDR3: TGTGCCAGCAGCGTAGGGGGCGAGGGGACAGGGCACTATGGCTACACCTTC.

The CDR3 reads CASSLALDRNNYGYTF. CDR3 coding DNA: TGTGCCAGCAGCTTAGCTCTAGACAGAAATAACTATGGCTACACCTTC. The genes are TRBV7-9 and TRBJ1-2; D is perhaps TRBD1 (5 bases). V shed 0 bases and J shed 1 base, with 12 bases lying between them. This CDR3 comprises 16 residues. Per germline, CDR1 SEHNR and CDR2 FQNEAQ (reference sequence).

J is TRBJ2-3 and V is TRBV19, with 10 bases identical to TRBD1. CDR3 length equals 16 residues. The germline V gene encodes CDR1 LNHDA and CDR2 SQIVND (reference sequence). Trimming at V came to 5 bases and at J to 3 bases, leaving 8 bases not matched to a gene. DNA of the CDR3: TGTGCCAGTAGTTCCCGGGACAGGGGACCTACAGATACGCAGTATTTT. Its protein product is CASSSRDRGPTDTQYF.

CDR3 sequence: CASSNKIAGGYWTGELFF. Here the CDR3 DNA reads TGTGCCAGCAGCAATAAAATAGCGGGAGGGTATTGGACCGGGGAGCTGTTTTTT. This chain connects TRBV7-3 to TRBJ2-2, with 11 bases lining up with TRBD2. Germline CDR1 is SGHTA and CDR2 is FQGTGA. J was trimmed by 5 bases and V by 5 bases; bases with no gene match: 13. This CDR3 is 18 amino acids long.

The chain couples TRBV28 to TRBJ1-5; the D is unclear. The CDR3 has 14 residues. The V gene lost 5 bases and the J gene lost 7 bases, with 15 bases spanning the gap. From germline, CDR1 is MDHEN and CDR2 SYDVKM. The CDR3 sequence: CASSTPRDGQPQHF. The CDR3 nucleotides read TGTGCCAGCAGTACCCCTCGGGATGGGCAGCCCCAGCATTTT. Full variable domain (outside the CDR3, taken from reference TRBV28 and TRBJ1-5): DVKVTQSSRYLVKRTGEKVFLECVQDMDHENMFWYRQDPGLGLRLIYFSYDVKMKEKGDIPEGYSVSREKKERFSLILESASTNQTSMYLCASSTPRDGQPQHFGDGTRLSIL.

The gene calls are TRBV11-1 and TRBJ2-3; the D gene is possibly TRBD2 (5 bases). The CDR3 is 13 residues long. Trimming removed 3 bases from V and 5 bases from J, with 9 bases in between. Germline CDR1 reads SGHAT; CDR2 reads FQDESV (reference sequence). The CDR3 DNA sequence: TGTGCCAGCAGCTTTGAGAGGGAAGATACGCAGTATTTT. Translated, it gives CASSFEREDTQYF.

The chain has TRBV4-1 and TRBJ2-7; TRBD1 is a possible D gene (6 bases). In germline, CDR1 is MGHRA, CDR2 YSYEKL. The CDR3 runs to 12 residues. Trimming pared 4 bases from V and 5 bases from J, leaving 9 bases between. The CDR3 sequence: CASSRQGNEQYF. CDR3 bases: TGCGCCAGCAGCCGTCAGGGGAACGAGCAGTACTTC.

This clone was counted once. The rearrangement uses TRBV7-9 and TRBJ2-6; 7 bases map to TRBD1. Germline lookup yields CDR1 SEHNR and CDR2 FQNEAQ (reference sequence). Trimming removed 0 bases from V and 0 bases from J; junction bases left unmatched: 8. The CDR3 runs 19 residues. The CDR3 DNA sequence: TGTGCCAGCAGCTTAGCCGATGGGGACAGCCTCTCTGGGGCCAACGTCCTGACTTTC. The encoded protein is CASSLADGDSLSGANVLTF. Full variable domain (outside the CDR3, taken from reference TRBV7-9 and TRBJ2-6): DTGVSQNPRHKITKRGQNVTFRCDPISEHNRLYWYRQTLGQGPEFLTYFQNEAQLEKSRLLSDRFSAERPKGSFSTLEIQRTEQGDSAMYLCASSLADGDSLSGANVLTFGAGSRLTVL.

This chain uses TRBV11-3 with TRBJ1-1; D perhaps matches TRBD1 (5 bases). The V end lost 3 bases, the J end lost 0 bases, and 8 bases lay between the germline ends. Germline-derived CDR1 and CDR2 are SGHNT and YENEEA. The CDR3 spans 14 residues. The CDR3 coding sequence is TGTGCCAGCAGCTTTTCGGGGGTGAACACTGAAGCTTTCTTT. Protein sequence: CASSFSGVNTEAFF.

The V gene is TRBV30, the J gene TRBJ1-1; D is uncertain. The V end was cut by 1 base, the J end by 1 base, with 10 bases between. This CDR3 has 14 amino acids. Germline CDR1 reads GTSNPN; CDR2 reads SVGIG (reference sequence). CDR3 protein: CAWSALSPNTEAFF. The CDR3 DNA reads TGTGCCTGGAGTGCCCTCTCCCCGAACACTGAAGCTTTCTTT.

This clone came up a few times. V gene TRBV2 combines with J gene TRBJ2-5, with 9 nucleotides matching TRBD1. Looked up from germline, CDR1 is SNHLY and CDR2 is FYNNEI. This CDR3 region has 15 residues. The V segment lost 5 bases and the J segment 5 bases; nucleotides outside the gene matches: 9. In DNA, the CDR3 is TGTGCCAGCAGTTATTCAGGGACAGGGTTCGAGACCCAGTACTTC. This translates into CASSYSGTGFETQYF.

The chain carries TRBV6-1 and TRBJ1-2; 9 nucleotides align to TRBD1. CDR1 is MNHNS and CDR2 is SASEGT in the germline V gene. J lost 6 bases, V lost 11 bases, and 10 bases had no gene match. The CDR3 totals 13 residues. This CDR3 reads CAGSRDRADGYTF. The CDR3 DNA reads as TGTGCCGGGTCCCGGGACAGGGCGGATGGCTACACCTTC.

The V gene is TRBV7-8, the J gene TRBJ1-5, with D perhaps matching TRBD1 (6 bases). The CDR3 runs to 15 residues. Per the germline V gene, CDR1 is SGHVS and CDR2 is FQNEAQ. V lost 5 bases and J 3 bases, leaving 14 bases between the germline ends. This CDR3 is CASSPRGTDNQPQHF. In nucleotides, the CDR3 is TGTGCCAGCAGCCCGAGGGGGACGGACAATCAGCCCCAGCATTTT.

Of note for this clone: The CDR3 does not close with the conserved phenylalanine or tryptophan, likely indicating a read error. The rearrangement joins TRBV19 to TRBJ1-1; tentative D call: TRBD1 (5 bases). The germline V gene encodes CDR1 LNHDA and CDR2 SQIVND (reference sequence). The CDR3 consists of 15 residues. Trimming cost V 6 bases and J 1 base, with 15 bases left between them. CDR3 DNA: TGTGCCAGTAGATTGATTCCGCAGGGGAACACTGAAGCTTTCCTT. Its protein is CASRLIPQGNTEAFL.

V gene TRBV5-1 combines with J gene TRBJ2-1; no clear D gene. The CDR3 runs 15 residues. Germline V gene lookup returns CDR1 SGHRS and CDR2 YFSETQ. V lost 3 bases, J lost 1 base, and 11 bases lay in between. The CDR3 loop reads CASSSAESSYNEQFF. The DNA for the CDR3 is TGCGCCAGCAGCTCCGCGGAGTCATCCTACAATGAGCAGTTCTTC.

The V and J genes are TRBV19 and TRBJ2-7; 9 bases are shared with TRBD1. CDR1 is LNHDA and CDR2 is SQIVND in the germline V gene (reference sequence). The CDR3 contains 13 residues. Germline trimming cut 5 bases from V and 3 bases from J; bases unmatched to any gene: 2. CDR3 residues: CASSGQGNYEQYF. The CDR3 region has the DNA TGTGCCAGTAGTGGACAGGGGAACTACGAGCAGTACTTC. Combining the CDR3 with reference TRBV19 and TRBJ2-7 gives the whole variable domain DGGITQSPKYLFRKEGQNVTLSCEQNLNHDAMYWYRQDPGQGLRLIYYSQIVNDFQKGDIAEGYSVSREKKESFPLTVTSAQKNPTAFYLCASSGQGNYEQYFGPGTRLTVT.

The J gene is TRBJ1-4, the V gene TRBV13; 8 bases are shared with TRBD1. Germline loops: CDR1 PRHDT, CDR2 FYEKMQ (reference sequence). This CDR3 spans 14 amino acids. Trimming took 5 bases from V and 8 from J; bases not matched to a gene: 7. The CDR3 protein is CASSPGTGREKLFF. The CDR3 DNA reads as TGTGCCAGCAGCCCAGGGACAGGTCGGGAAAAACTGTTTTTT.

The rearrangement links TRBV5-1 to TRBJ2-7, with 7 bases identical to TRBD1. Unmatched junction bases numbered 8, after V lost 0 bases and J lost 2 bases. Germline lookup yields CDR1 SGHRS and CDR2 YFSETQ. The CDR3 is 16 residues long. The CDR3 DNA follows: TGCGCCAGCAGCTTGGAGGGGGCCTACTCCCCCTACGAGCAGTACTTC. Translating gives CASSLEGAYSPYEQYF.

This clone was counted once. As DNA, the CDR3 is TGTGCCAGCAGGTCCCCCGGGACAGGGAATCACCAGCCCCAGCATTTT. This sequence encodes CASRSPGTGNHQPQHF. The chain is built from TRBV6-6 and TRBJ1-5; TRBD1 matches 9 bases. V was clipped by 6 bases and J by 7 bases; unmatched bases: 13. Per the germline V gene, CDR1 is MNHNY and CDR2 is SVGAGI (reference sequence). The CDR3 is 16 amino acids.

This clone was detected once. The chain recombines TRBV9 with TRBJ2-2; TRBD2 aligns across 13 bases. The CDR3 sequence is 16 residues long. Germline loops: CDR1 SGDLS, CDR2 YYNGEE. V gave up 3 bases and J gave up 7 bases; unmatched junction bases: 6. The CDR3 DNA sequence: TGTGCCAGCAGCGGACTAGCGGGAGGTGTTGGCGGGGAGCTGTTTTTT. This sequence encodes CASSGLAGGVGGELFF. The variable domain in full, with the rest retrieved from reference TRBV9 and TRBJ2-2, is DSGVTQTPKHLITATGQRVTLRCSPRSGDLSVYWYQQSLDQGLQFLIQYYNGEERAKGNILERFSAQQFPDLHSELNLSSLELGDSALYFCASSGLAGGVGGELFFGEGSRLTVL.

This clone was found a few times. The gene calls are TRBV6-5 and TRBJ2-7; D gene ambiguous. The V end lost 7 bases, the J end lost 3 bases, and 13 bases lay between the germline ends. CDR3 size: 13 residues. CDR1 is MNHEY and CDR2 is SVGAGI in the germline V gene. In DNA form, the CDR3 reads TGTGCCAGCACCCGTGGGCATAGCTACGAGCAGTACTTC. This translates into CASTRGHSYEQYF.

This clone was picked up a small number of times. The chain combines TRBV6-6 with TRBJ1-5; 7 bases are a match to TRBD1. The V gene's germline CDR1 is MNHNY and CDR2 SVGAGI (reference sequence). V was pared by 5 bases and J by 0 bases, with 4 bases of the junction left unmatched. CDR3 length equals 15 residues. The CDR3 here is CASSDYRGSNQPQHF. The CDR3 DNA is TGTGCCAGCAGTGATTACAGGGGTAGCAATCAGCCCCAGCATTTT.

The V gene is TRBV5-6, the J gene TRBJ2-7; a possible D gene is TRBD1 (6 bases). The CDR3 sequence is 13 residues long. Germline V gene sequence: CDR1 SGHDT, CDR2 YYEEEE. The V gene lost 4 bases and the J gene lost 8 bases, with 16 bases spanning the gap. The CDR3 spells CASSEDSPTKQYF. The CDR3 DNA reads TGTGCCAGCAGCGAGGACAGTCCTACGAAGCAGTACTTC.

The rearrangement links TRBV29-1 to TRBJ1-1; 8 bases agree with TRBD1. This CDR3 is built from 13 residues. With 6 bases clipped from V and 4 bases from J, the junction kept 7 bases outside the gene matches. Germline CDR1 reads SQVTM; CDR2 reads ANQGSEA. DNA for the CDR3: TGCAGCGTCGCCAAACAGGGGGGCACTGAAGCTTTCTTT. This encodes CSVAKQGGTEAFF.

CDR3 nucleotide sequence: TGTGCCAGCAGCTTAACGGTCGGAGAGACCCAGTACTTC. Residues: CASSLTVGETQYF. The rearrangement uses TRBV7-7 and TRBJ2-5; D unresolved. This CDR3 contains 13 residues. V lost 2 bases and J 4 bases, leaving 8 bases between the germline ends. Germline V gives CDR1 SSHAT, CDR2 FNYEAQ (reference sequence).